This TCR beta chain is drawn from a study of T cell responses to AZD1222 COVID-19 vaccine. TCRdb's table, derived via immunoSEQ multiplex PCR, lists solely in-frame clones and lacks some. The sample lists more than 95,000 clones; roughly 84% were seen once. Study-level findings and limits: Repertoire sampling was restricted to post-peak T cell response timepoints.

This clone was recorded only once. Antigen specificity is unknown. From germline, CDR1 is SGHTA and CDR2 FQGNSA. The V and J ends lost 5 bases and 2 bases, in that order; junction bases with no gene match: 5. CDR3 size: 15 residues. The specimen was peripheral blood, collected 28 days after the second AZD1222 dose. The V and J genes are TRBV7-2 and TRBJ2-1; 8 nucleotides line up with TRBD1. The TCR sequence derives from an adult who received the AZD1222 COVID-19 vaccine. The CDR3 coding sequence is TGTGCCAGCAGCAAGGACAGGGAACCCTACAATGAGCAGTTCTTC. It translates to CASSKDREPYNEQFF. The full variable domain, completed using reference TRBV7-2 and TRBJ2-1, is GAGVSQSPSNKVTEKGKDVELRCDPISGHTALYWYRQSLGQGLEFLIYFQGNSAPDKSGLPSDRFSAERTGGSVSTLTIQRTQQEDSAVYLCASSKDREPYNEQFFGPGTRLTVL.